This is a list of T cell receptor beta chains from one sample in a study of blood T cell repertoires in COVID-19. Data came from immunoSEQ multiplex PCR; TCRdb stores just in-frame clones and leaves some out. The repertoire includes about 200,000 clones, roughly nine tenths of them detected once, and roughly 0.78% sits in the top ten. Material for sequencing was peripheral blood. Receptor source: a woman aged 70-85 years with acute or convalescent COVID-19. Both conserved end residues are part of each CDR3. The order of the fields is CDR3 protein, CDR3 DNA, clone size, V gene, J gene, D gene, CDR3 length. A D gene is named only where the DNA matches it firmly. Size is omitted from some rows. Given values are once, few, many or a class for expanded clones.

CSASTSTLYNEQFF,TGCAGTGCCAGTACGAGCACTCTGTACAATGAGCAGTTCTTC,NA,TRBV20-1,TRBJ2-1,NA,14
CASSQDIARGTEAFF,TGCGCCAGCAGCCAAGATATCGCCAGGGGCACTGAAGCTTTCTTT,NA,TRBV4-3,TRBJ1-1,NA,15
CATSRAKRQASNEKLFF,TGTGCCACCAGCAGAGCGAAAAGACAGGCCTCTAATGAAAAACTGTTTTTT,NA,TRBV15,TRBJ1-4,NA,17
CATLNYGYTF,TGTGCCACTCTGAACTATGGCTACACCTTC,few,TRBV28,TRBJ1-2,NA,10
CASSLGTENTEAFF,TGTGCCAGCAGCTTAGGGACAGAGAACACTGAAGCTTTCTTT,NA,TRBV7-9,TRBJ1-1,NA,14
CASSFRSGGETQYF,TGCGCCAGCAGCTTCCGGTCAGGGGGCGAGACCCAGTACTTC,NA,TRBV5-1,TRBJ2-5,TRBD1,14
CASSPLWGGFPYEQYF,TGTGCCAGCAGCCCCCTTTGGGGGGGCTTTCCCTACGAGCAGTACTTC,NA,TRBV7-8,TRBJ2-7,NA,16
CASGAGGRTPLHF,TGCGCCAGCGGGGCGGGGGGCCGAACACCCCTCCACTTT,NA,TRBV10-2,TRBJ1-6,NA,13
CASSYEDNYGYTF,TGTGCCAGCAGTTACGAGGATAACTATGGCTACACCTTC,NA,TRBV2,TRBJ1-2,NA,13
CASSSRTRQTYNEQFF,TGTGCCAGCAGCTCCCGGACCCGACAGACTTACAATGAGCAGTTCTTC,NA,TRBV11-2,TRBJ2-1,NA,16
CASSYLTSRDTQYF,TGTGCCAGCAGTTACTTGACTAGCCGTGATACGCAGTATTTT,NA,TRBV6-2/TRBV6-3,TRBJ2-3,TRBD2,14
CASSRGQGRGTDTQYF,TGTGCCAGCAGCCGGGGACAGGGTCGCGGCACAGATACGCAGTATTTT,once,TRBV6-2/TRBV6-3,TRBJ2-3,TRBD1,16
CASSPLSGAGNTEAFF,TGTGCCAGCTCCCCCCTCAGCGGTGCCGGAAACACTGAAGCTTTCTTT,NA,TRBV18,TRBJ1-1,NA,16
CASSSPTMGRETQYF,TGTGCCAGCAGTTCCCCGACCATGGGCCGGGAGACCCAGTACTTC,NA,TRBV6-5,TRBJ2-5,NA,15
CASTIGGTGANVLTF,TGTGCCAGCACCATCGGAGGGACTGGGGCCAACGTCCTGACTTTC,NA,TRBV28,TRBJ2-6,NA,15
CASSSTGSGNTIYF,TGTGCCAGCAGCTCCACAGGCTCTGGAAACACCATATATTTT,NA,TRBV5-5,TRBJ1-3,NA,14
CASSEAPREGQPQHF,TGTGCCAGCAGTGAAGCGCCTAGAGAGGGCCAGCCCCAGCATTTT,NA,TRBV2,TRBJ1-5,NA,15
CASGRENSYNEQFF,TGTGCCAGTGGGAGGGAAAACTCCTACAATGAGCAGTTCTTC,NA,TRBV6-6,TRBJ2-1,TRBD2,14